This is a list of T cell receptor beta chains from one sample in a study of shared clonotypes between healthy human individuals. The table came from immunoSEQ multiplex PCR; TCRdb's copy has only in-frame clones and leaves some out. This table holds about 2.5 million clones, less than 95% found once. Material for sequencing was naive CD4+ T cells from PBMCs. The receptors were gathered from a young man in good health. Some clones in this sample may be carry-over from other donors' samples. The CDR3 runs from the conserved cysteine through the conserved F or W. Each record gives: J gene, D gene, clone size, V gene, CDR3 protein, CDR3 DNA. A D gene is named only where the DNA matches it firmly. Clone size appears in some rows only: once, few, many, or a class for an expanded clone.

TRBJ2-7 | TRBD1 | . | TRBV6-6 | CASSPVGQGAREQYF | TGTGCCAGCAGTCCGGTTGGACAGGGGGCGCGCGAGCAGTACTTC
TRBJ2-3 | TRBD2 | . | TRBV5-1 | CASSRLAGEDTQYF | TGCGCCAGCAGCAGGCTAGCGGGAGAAGATACGCAGTATTTT
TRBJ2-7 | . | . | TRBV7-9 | CASSLQKTGAYEQYF | TGTGCCAGCAGCCTACAAAAGACAGGAGCCTACGAGCAGTACTTC
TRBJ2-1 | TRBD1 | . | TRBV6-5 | CASSKTGGGEQFF | TGTGCCAGCAGCAAAACAGGGGGAGGTGAGCAGTTCTTC
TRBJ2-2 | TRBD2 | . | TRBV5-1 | CASQPGGSGTGELFF | TGCGCCAGCCAGCCGGGAGGTAGCGGGACCGGGGAGCTGTTTTTT
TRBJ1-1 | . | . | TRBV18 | CASSPSNTEAFF | TGTGCCAGCTCACCTAGTAACACTGAAGCTTTCTTT
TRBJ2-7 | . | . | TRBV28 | CASQRLATYEQYF | TGTGCCAGCCAGCGGCTAGCGACCTACGAGCAGTACTTC
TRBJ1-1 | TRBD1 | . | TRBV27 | CASSFWDPGQGLEAFF | TGTGCCAGCAGTTTTTGGGACCCTGGACAGGGCCTTGAAGCTTTCTTT
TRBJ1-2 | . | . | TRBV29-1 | CSGERGNYGYTF | TGCAGCGGTGAGAGGGGTAACTATGGCTACACCTTC
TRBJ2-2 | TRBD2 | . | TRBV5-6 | CASSSRTSGISPGELFF | TGTGCCAGCAGCAGCAGGACTAGCGGGATCAGTCCCGGGGAGCTGTTTTTT
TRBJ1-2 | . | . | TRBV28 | CASSSGVTGPYGYTF | TGTGCCAGCAGCTCAGGGGTTACTGGCCCCTATGGCTACACCTTC
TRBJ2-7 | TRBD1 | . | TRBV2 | CADRDSSYEQYF | TGTGCCGACCGGGACAGCTCCTACGAGCAGTACTTC
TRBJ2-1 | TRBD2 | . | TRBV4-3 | CASSPTSGGYNEQFF | TGCGCCAGCAGCCCAACTAGCGGGGGCTACAATGAGCAGTTCTTC
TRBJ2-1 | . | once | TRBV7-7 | CASSFFGRTDEQFF | TGTGCCAGCAGCTTCTTCGGGAGAACGGATGAGCAGTTCTTC
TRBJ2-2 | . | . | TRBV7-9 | CASSTKGSGTTNTGELFF | TGTGCCAGCAGCACAAAAGGATCCGGGACAACGAACACCGGGGAGCTGTTTTTT
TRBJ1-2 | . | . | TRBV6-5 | CASSFRQEYGYTF | TGTGCCAGCAGTTTCCGGCAGGAGTATGGCTACACCTTC
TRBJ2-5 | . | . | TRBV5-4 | CASGRQGPFQETQYF | TGTGCCAGCGGTCGGCAGGGACCTTTCCAAGAGACCCAGTACTTC
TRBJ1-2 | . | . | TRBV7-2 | CASSPRGAHGYTF | TGTGCCAGCAGCCCTAGGGGGGCCCATGGCTACACCTTC
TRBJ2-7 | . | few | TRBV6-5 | CASSRGTTRSYEQYF | TGTGCCAGCAGTAGGGGGACTACCCGCTCCTACGAGCAGTACTTC
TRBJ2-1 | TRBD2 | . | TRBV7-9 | CASSSLQQLAGMDEQFF | TGTGCCAGCAGCTCACTACAACAACTAGCGGGAATGGATGAGCAGTTCTTC
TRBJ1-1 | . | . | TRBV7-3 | CASSFNGGGTEAFF | TGTGCCAGCAGCTTTAATGGTGGGGGCACTGAAGCTTTCTTT
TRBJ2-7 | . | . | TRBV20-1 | CSATRRVEQYF | TGCAGTGCAACGAGGAGGGTCGAGCAGTACTTC
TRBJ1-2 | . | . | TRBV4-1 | CASRETDAFNYGYTF | TGCGCCAGCAGAGAGACTGACGCCTTTAACTATGGCTACACCTTC
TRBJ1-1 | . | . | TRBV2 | CASTETSPGGNTEAFF | TGTGCCAGCACCGAGACGTCCCCCGGGGGAAACACTGAAGCTTTCTTT
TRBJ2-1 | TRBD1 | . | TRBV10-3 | CAISGRQGENNEQFF | TGTGCCATCAGTGGAAGACAGGGGGAAAACAATGAGCAGTTCTTC